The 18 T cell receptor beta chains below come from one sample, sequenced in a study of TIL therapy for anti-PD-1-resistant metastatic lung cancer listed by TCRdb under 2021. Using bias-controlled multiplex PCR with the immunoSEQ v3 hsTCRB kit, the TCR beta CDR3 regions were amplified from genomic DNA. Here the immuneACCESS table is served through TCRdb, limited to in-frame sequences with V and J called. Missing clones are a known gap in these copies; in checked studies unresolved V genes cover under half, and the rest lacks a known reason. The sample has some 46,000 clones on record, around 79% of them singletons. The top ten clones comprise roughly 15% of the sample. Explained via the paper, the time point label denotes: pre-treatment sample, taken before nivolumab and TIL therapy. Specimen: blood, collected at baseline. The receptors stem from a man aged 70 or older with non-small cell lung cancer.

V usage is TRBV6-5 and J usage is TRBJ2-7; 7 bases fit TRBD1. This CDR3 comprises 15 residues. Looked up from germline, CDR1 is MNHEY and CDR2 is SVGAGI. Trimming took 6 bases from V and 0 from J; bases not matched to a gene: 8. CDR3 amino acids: CASSPRQGDSYEQYF. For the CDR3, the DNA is TGTGCCAGCAGCCCCCGACAGGGTGACTCCTACGAGCAGTACTTC.

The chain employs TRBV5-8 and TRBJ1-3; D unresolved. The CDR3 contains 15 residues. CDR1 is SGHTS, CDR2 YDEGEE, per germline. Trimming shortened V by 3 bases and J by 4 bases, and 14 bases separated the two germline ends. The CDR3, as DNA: TGTGCCAGCAGCTCGTCTACCGTGGGAGGAAACACCATATATTTT. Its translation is CASSSSTVGGNTIYF.

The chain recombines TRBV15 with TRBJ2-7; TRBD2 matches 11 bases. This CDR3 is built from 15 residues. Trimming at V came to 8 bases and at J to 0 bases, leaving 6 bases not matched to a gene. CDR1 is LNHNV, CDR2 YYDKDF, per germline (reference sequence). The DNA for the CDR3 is TGTGCCACCGAATCCGGGACTAGCGGCTCCTACGAGCAGTACTTC. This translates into CATESGTSGSYEQYF.

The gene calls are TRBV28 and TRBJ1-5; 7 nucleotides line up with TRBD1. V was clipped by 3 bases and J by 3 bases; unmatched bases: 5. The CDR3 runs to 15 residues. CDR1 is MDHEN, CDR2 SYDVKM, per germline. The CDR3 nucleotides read TGTGCCAGCAGTTTGTTACAGGGGTCCAATCAGCCCCAGCATTTT. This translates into CASSLLQGSNQPQHF.

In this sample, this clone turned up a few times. The CDR3 bases are TGTGCCAGCAGCCCCTACGGCGGGAGGGCCGGCGAGCAGTACTTC. Protein: CASSPYGGRAGEQYF. This chain connects TRBV7-8 to TRBJ2-7, with TRBD2 matching over 9 bases. This CDR3 is built from 15 residues. Trimming removed 5 bases from V and 6 bases from J; junction bases left unmatched: 11. Germline V gene data show CDR1 as SGHVS and CDR2 as FQNEAQ.

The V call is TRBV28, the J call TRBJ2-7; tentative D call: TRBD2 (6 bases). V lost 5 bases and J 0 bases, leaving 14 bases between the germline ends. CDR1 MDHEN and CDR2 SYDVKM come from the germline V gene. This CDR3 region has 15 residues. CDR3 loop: CASSPTGEGSYEQYF. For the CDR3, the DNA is TGTGCCAGCAGTCCCACGGGAGAGGGCTCCTACGAGCAGTACTTC.

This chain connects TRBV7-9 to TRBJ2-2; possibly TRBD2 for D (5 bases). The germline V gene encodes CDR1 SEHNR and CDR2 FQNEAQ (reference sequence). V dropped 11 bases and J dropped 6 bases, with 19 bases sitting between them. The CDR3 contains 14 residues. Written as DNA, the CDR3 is TGTGCCGGATTATATGTAGGAGGAGCCGGGGAGCTGTTTTTT. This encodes CAGLYVGGAGELFF.

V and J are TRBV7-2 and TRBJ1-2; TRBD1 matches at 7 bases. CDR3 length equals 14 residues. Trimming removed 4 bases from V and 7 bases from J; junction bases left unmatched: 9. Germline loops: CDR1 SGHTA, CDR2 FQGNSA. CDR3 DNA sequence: TGTGCCAGCAGCTCGCCGACAGGGATAAGTGGCTACACCTTC. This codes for CASSSPTGISGYTF.

The CDR3 loop is CATSTMGGNYGYTF. DNA for the CDR3: TGTGCCACCAGCACCATGGGCGGGAACTATGGCTACACCTTC. This rearrangement joins TRBV15 to TRBJ1-2, with no clear D. Trimming removed 4 bases at V and 2 bases at J, with 11 bases between. The germline gives CDR1 LNHNV, CDR2 YYDKDF (reference sequence). The CDR3 sequence is 14 residues long.

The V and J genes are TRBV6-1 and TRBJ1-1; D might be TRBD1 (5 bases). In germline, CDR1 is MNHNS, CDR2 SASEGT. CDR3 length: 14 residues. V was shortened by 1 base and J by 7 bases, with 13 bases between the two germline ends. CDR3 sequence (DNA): TGTGCCAGCAGTGAAGGGGGCGCCTTTGGTGAAGCTTTCTTT. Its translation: CASSEGGAFGEAFF.

The CDR3 reads CASSPFAGQGYEQYF. The DNA of the CDR3 is TGTGCCAGCTCACCATTCGCCGGACAGGGCTACGAGCAGTACTTC. The chain links TRBV18 to TRBJ2-7; 8 nucleotides agree with TRBD1. The trim removed 2 bases at V and 3 bases at J, leaving 6 bases unmatched. CDR3 length: 15 amino acids. The germline CDR1 and CDR2 sequences are KGHSH and LQKENI.

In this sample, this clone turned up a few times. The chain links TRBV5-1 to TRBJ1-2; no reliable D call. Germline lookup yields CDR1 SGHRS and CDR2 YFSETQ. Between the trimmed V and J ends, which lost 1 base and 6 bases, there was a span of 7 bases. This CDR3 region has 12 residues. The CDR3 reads CASSLNRDGYTF. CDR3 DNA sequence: TGCGCCAGCAGCTTGAATCGAGATGGCTACACCTTC.

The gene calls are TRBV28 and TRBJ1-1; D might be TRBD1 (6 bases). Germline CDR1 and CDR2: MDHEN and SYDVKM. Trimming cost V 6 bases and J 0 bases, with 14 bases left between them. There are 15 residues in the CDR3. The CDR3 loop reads CASRSSTGVNTEAFF. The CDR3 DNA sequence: TGTGCCAGCAGATCCTCGACAGGTGTGAACACTGAAGCTTTCTTT.

CDR3 loop: CASSMDRAETQYF. Here the CDR3 DNA reads TGTGCCAGTAGTATGGACAGGGCAGAGACCCAGTACTTC. The chain carries TRBV19 and TRBJ2-5, with TRBD1 identical over 8 bases. CDR1 LNHDA and CDR2 SQIVND come from the germline V gene (reference sequence). The V and J ends lost 3 bases and 4 bases, in that order; junction bases with no gene match: 1. This CDR3 comprises 13 residues.

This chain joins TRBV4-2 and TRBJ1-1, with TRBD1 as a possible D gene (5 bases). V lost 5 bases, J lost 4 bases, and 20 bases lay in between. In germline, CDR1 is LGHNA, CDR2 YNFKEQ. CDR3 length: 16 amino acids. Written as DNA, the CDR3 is TGTGCCAGCAGCGTCCGGGACGCTGCGGGGGGCACTGAAGCTTTCTTT. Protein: CASSVRDAAGGTEAFF.

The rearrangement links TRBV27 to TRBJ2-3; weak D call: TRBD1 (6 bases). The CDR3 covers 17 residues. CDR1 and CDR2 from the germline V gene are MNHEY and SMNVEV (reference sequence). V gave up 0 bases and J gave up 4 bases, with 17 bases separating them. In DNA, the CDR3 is TGTGCCAGCAGTTTATCTGTGGGGGCCCCCGGGGCAGATACGCAGTATTTT. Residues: CASSLSVGAPGADTQYF.

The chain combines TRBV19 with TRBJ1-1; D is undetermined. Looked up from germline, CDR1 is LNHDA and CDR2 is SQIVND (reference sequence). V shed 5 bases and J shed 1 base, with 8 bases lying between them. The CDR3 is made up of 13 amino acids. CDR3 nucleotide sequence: TGTGCCAGTAGTTTCGGTGGGAACACTGAAGCTTTCTTT. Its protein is CASSFGGNTEAFF.

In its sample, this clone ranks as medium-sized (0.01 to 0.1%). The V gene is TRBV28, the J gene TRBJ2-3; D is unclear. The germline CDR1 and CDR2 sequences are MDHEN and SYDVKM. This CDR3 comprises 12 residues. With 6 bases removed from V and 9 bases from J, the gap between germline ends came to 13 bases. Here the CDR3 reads CASSDIEVTQYF. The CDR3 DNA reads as TGTGCCAGCAGCGATATAGAGGTCACGCAGTATTTT.